In this sample, the clone carrying this T cell receptor beta chain turned up once. Here immunoSEQ multiplex PCR was the method, and the copy in TCRdb shows in-frame clones only, minus some. This table holds roughly 88,000 clones, roughly 90% found once. The source of the sample is a study of T cell changes during pregnancy in multiple sclerosis. This CDR3 spans 16 amino acids. V lost 4 bases and J lost 7, with 20 bases in between. Germline V gene sequence: CDR1 SEHNR, CDR2 FQNEAQ (reference sequence). This sequence originates from a female donor with multiple sclerosis, enrolled in a pregnancy study. Sequenced material: peripheral blood, taken in the first trimester of pregnancy. The chain combines TRBV7-9 with TRBJ2-1, with D possibly matching TRBD1 (6 bases). DNA for the CDR3: TGTGCCAGCAGCTCTTTGGTGGGGGTAAGGGGGAATGAGCAGTTCTTC. Protein product: CASSSLVGVRGNEQFF.